This T cell receptor (beta chain) was profiled in a study of blood T cell repertoires in COVID-19 (TCRdb year 2020). Looking at the study overall: Collaborator samples came from the United States, Italy and Spain and covered acute and convalescent phases of COVID-19. The material from the prospective study consisted of cDNA or gDNA derived from T cells, B-cell-depleted T cells, or PBMCs. Deeply sampled blood TCRbeta repertoires from subjects exposed to, actively infected with, or recovered from COVID-19 were included in the dataset. The repertoires were made available in a free public database intended to serve as a resource for research on the immune response to SARS-CoV-2. The samples were drawn from two sources: the first 160 participants of the ongoing ImmuneRACE study, and fewer than 1,500 subjects contributed by 6 global collaborators. Nearly every sample came with metadata listing a de-identified subject ID, COVID-19 status, age in years and sex. HLA class I and class II types, where available, came from metadata supplied by the sample provider rather than from assay-based typing.

Results and caveats for the whole study, not just this receptor: Clinical and demographic metadata were provided uncurated, with the amount varying by source and participant.

A note on this clone: Its antigen specificity is not known. Per-base quality was not reported, and no clone a single base away is much larger than it.

Trimmed from V: 4 bases; trimmed from J: 3 bases; junction bases lacking a gene match: 4. CDR1 and CDR2 are drawn from the germline V gene: MNHEY, SVGEGT. The CDR3 covers 14 residues, taking in both the cysteine and the phenylalanine. The sequence is cut down to CDR3 DNA, 42 bases in frame from base 1. The immunoSEQ Assay, a bias-controlled multiplex PCR, was used to amplify TCRbeta CDR3 regions from genomic DNA. In the original analysis: Within the assay, amplification of reference gene primers was used to estimate how many nucleated cells each sample contained. Sequence reads were collapsed and filtered to measure the absolute abundance of every unique TCRbeta CDR3 rearrangement. For each sample, productive Simpson clonality was calculated by taking the square root of Simpson's diversity index across productive rearrangements. Imported from immuneACCESS, the table was reduced by TCRdb to in-frame sequences with V and J called. These copies leave out some clones; in studies compared against another copy, an unresolved V gene accounts for under half, and the cause of the remainder is not known. V and J calls and clone size are given by that table; D and trimming were obtained from the DNA. This sample lists around 340,000 clones; around nine tenths were detected once. The ten largest clones take up less than 9% of the sample.

In Seattle, one collaborating source enrolled patients while the infection was active and tracked those patients longitudinally over the course of disease. Each collaborating institution followed its own protocols to collect whole blood in K2EDTA tubes. For TCRbeta analysis, collaborators shipped samples as frozen whole blood, isolated PBMCs, or DNA extracted from either of those sample types. The source is a woman between 55 and 75 years old with COVID-19, enrolled during active disease. This chain joins TRBV6-2 or TRBV6-3 to TRBJ2-3; 7 of the junction bases match TRBD1. Specimen: peripheral blood. CDR3 loop: CASSFPTGTDTQYF. The nucleotides read TGTGCCAGCAGTTTCCCGACAGGGACAGATACGCAGTATTTT.